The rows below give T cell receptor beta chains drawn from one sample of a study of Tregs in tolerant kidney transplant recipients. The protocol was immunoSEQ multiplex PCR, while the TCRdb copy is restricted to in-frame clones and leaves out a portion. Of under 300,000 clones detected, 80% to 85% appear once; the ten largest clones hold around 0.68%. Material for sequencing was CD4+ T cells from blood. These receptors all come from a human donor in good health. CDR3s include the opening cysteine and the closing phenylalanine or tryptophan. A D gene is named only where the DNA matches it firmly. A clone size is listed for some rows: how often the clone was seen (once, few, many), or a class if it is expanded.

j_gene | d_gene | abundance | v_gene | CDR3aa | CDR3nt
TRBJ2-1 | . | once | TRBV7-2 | CASSSSAGGRWEQFF | TGTGCCAGCAGCTCGTCAGCGGGTGGGCGGTGGGAGCAGTTCTTC
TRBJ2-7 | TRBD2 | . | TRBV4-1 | CASSLRETSGRSFSYEQYF | TGCGCCAGCAGCCTGAGGGAGACTAGCGGGAGGTCGTTCTCCTACGAGCAGTACTTC
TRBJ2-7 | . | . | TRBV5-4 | CASSLGGGGVSYEQYF | TGTGCCAGCAGCTTGGGTGGTGGGGGAGTCTCCTACGAGCAGTACTTC
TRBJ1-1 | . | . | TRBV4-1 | CASSQGVFRNTEAFF | TGCGCCAGCAGCCAAGGAGTCTTCAGGAACACTGAAGCTTTCTTT
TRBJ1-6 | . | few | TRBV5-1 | CASKPLGNSPLHF | TGCGCCAGCAAGCCCTTGGGAAATTCACCCCTCCACTTT
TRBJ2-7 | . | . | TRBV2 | CASGSSLFYEQYF | TGTGCCAGCGGCTCATCCTTATTTTACGAGCAGTACTTC
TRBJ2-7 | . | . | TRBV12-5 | CASGLVLGLTSYEQYF | TGTGCTAGTGGTTTGGTATTGGGGCTAACCTCCTACGAGCAGTACTTC
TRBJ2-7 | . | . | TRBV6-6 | CASSPPRAASYEQYF | TGTGCCAGCAGCCCTCCGAGGGCCGCCTCCTACGAGCAGTACTTC
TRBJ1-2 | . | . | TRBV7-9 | CASSQSSF | TGTGCCAGCAGCCAGAGTAGCTTC
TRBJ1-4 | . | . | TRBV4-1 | CASSTHVSGGSGKLFF | TGCGCCAGCAGCACCCATGTTTCGGGAGGGTCGGGAAAACTGTTTTTT
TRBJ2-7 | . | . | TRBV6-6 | CASSYYRLDAYEQYF | TGTGCCAGCAGTTACTATCGGCTGGACGCCTACGAGCAGTACTTC
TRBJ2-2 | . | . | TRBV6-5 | CASSRGWGNTGELFF | TGTGCCAGCAGCCGGGGTTGGGGGAACACCGGGGAGCTGTTTTTT
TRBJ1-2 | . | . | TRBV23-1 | CASSVTGRWGYTF | TGCGCCAGCAGTGTAACAGGCCGCTGGGGCTACACCTTC
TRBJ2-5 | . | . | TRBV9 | CASSVYFQETQYF | TGTGCCAGCAGCGTATACTTCCAAGAGACCCAGTACTTC
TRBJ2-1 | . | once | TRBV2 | CASSEGWDEQFF | TGTGCCAGCAGTGAAGGGTGGGATGAGCAGTTCTTC
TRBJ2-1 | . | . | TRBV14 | CASTQAVDWTHNEQFF | TGTGCCAGCACCCAAGCGGTTGACTGGACTCACAATGAGCAGTTCTTC
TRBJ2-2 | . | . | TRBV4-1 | CASSQEVGWGTGELFF | TGCGCCAGCAGCCAAGAGGTGGGGTGGGGGACCGGGGAGCTGTTTTTT
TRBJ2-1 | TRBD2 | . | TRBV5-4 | CASSSSGGRGVSEQFF | TGTGCCAGCAGCTCATCGGGGGGGAGAGGGGTTTCTGAGCAGTTCTTC
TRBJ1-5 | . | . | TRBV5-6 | CASSLGPVGNQPQHF | TGTGCCAGCAGCTTGGGGCCGGTCGGTAATCAGCCCCAGCATTTT
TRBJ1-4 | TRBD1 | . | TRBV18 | CASSHGTGGLEKLFF | TGTGCCAGCTCCCACGGGACAGGGGGTTTGGAAAAACTGTTTTTT
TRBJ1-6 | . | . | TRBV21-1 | CASSTGGDSPLHF | TGTGCCAGCAGCACAGGGGGCGATTCACCCCTCCACTTT
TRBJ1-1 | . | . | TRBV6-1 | CASSAEATEAFF | TGTGCCAGCAGTGCCGAGGCCACTGAAGCTTTCTTT
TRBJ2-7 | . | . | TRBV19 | CASSMGGYEQYF | TGTGCCAGTAGTATGGGCGGCTACGAGCAGTACTTC
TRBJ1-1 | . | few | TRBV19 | CASSRYTEAFF | TGTGCCAGTAGTAGGTACACTGAAGCTTTCTTT
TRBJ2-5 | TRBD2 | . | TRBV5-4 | CASSSGDYHGVGTQYF | TGTGCCAGCAGCTCGGGGGACTACCACGGGGTAGGGACCCAGTACTTC
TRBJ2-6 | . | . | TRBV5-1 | CASSEGGHSGANVLTF | TGCGCCAGCAGTGAAGGCGGGCACTCTGGGGCCAACGTCCTGACTTTC
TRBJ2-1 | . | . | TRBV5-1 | CASSLEVGILNEQFF | TGCGCCAGCAGCTTAGAGGTCGGTATCTTAAATGAGCAGTTCTTC
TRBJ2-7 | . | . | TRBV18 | CASSPGYGGLDEQYF | TGTGCCAGCTCACCGGGTTACGGGGGGCTAGACGAGCAGTACTTC
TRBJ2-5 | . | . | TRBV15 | CATSKPDQETQYF | TGTGCCACCAGCAAACCAGATCAAGAGACCCAGTACTTC
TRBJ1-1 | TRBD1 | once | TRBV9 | CASSVAPRGEAFF | TGTGCCAGCAGCGTAGCCCCCAGGGGGGAGGCTTTCTTT